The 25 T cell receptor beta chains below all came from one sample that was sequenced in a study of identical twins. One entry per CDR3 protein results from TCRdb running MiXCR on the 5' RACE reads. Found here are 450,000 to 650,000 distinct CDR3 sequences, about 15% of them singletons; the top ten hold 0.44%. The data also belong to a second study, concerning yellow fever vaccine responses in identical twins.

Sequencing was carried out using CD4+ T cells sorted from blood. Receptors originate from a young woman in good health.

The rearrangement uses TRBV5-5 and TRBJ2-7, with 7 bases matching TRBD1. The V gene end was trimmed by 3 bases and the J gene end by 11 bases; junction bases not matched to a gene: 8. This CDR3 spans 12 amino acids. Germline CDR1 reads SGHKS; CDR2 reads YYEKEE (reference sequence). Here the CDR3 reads CASSSPQGVKYF. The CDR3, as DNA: TGTGCCAGCAGCTCCCCGCAGGGGGTCAAGTACTTC.

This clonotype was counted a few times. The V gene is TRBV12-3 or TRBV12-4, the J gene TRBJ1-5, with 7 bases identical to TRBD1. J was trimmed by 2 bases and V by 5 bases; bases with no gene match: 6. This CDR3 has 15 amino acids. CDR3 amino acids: CASSGLGTGNQPQHF. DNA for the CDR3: TGTGCCAGCAGTGGATTAGGGACAGGCAATCAGCCCCAGCATTTT.

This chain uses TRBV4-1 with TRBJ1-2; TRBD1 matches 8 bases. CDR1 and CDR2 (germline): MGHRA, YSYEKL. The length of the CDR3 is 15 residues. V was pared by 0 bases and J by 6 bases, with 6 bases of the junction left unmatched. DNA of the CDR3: TGCGCCAGCAGCCAAGATATTACAGGGGGGGATGGCTACACCTTC. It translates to CASSQDITGGDGYTF.

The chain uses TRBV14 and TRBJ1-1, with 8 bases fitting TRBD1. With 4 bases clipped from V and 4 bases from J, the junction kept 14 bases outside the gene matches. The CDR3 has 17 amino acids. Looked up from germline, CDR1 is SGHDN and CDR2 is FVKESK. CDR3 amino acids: CASSLARTGKRFTEAFF. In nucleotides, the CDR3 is TGTGCCAGCAGCCTAGCCCGGACAGGGAAAAGGTTCACTGAAGCTTTCTTT.

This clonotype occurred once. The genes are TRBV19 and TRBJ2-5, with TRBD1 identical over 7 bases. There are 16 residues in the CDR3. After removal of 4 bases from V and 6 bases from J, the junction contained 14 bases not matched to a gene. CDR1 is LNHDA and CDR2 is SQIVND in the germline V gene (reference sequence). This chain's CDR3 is CASSTPMGQTYKTQYF. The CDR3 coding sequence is TGTGCCAGTAGTACACCCATGGGACAGACCTACAAGACCCAGTACTTC.

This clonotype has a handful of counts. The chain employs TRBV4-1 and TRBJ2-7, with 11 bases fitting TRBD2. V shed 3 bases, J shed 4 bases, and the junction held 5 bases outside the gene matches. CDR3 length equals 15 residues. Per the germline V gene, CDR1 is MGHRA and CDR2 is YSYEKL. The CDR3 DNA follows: TGCGCCAGCAGCCAGACCGGGACTAGCGGATACGAGCAGTACTTC. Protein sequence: CASSQTGTSGYEQYF.

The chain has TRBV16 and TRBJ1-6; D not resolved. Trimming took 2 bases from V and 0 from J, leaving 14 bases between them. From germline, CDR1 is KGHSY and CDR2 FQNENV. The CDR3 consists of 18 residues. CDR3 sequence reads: CASSQIPLRSSYNSPLHF. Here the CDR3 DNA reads TGTGCCAGCAGCCAAATCCCGCTTCGCAGCTCCTATAATTCACCCCTCCACTTT.

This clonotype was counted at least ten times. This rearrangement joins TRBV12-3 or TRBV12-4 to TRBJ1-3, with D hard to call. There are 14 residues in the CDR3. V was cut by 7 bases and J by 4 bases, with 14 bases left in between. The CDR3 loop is CASNIVTGGNTIYF. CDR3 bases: TGTGCCAGCAATATAGTCACTGGAGGAAACACCATATATTTT.

The CDR3 region is CASRQKWSSGRAMYQETQYF. The CDR3, as DNA: TGTGCAAGTCGCCAGAAATGGTCTAGCGGGCGAGCTATGTACCAAGAGACCCAGTACTTC. The V gene is TRBV12-2, the J gene TRBJ2-5; the D call in the table, TRBD2, was not verified against the DNA. TRBV12-2 has pseudogene status. This CDR3 region has 20 residues.

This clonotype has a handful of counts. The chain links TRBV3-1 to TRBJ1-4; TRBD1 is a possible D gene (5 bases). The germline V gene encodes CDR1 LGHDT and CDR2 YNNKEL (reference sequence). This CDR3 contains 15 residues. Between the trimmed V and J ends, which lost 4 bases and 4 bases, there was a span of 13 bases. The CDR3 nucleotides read TGTGCCAGCAGCCTAGAGGGGCGGGGTAATGAAAAACTGTTTTTT. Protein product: CASSLEGRGNEKLFF.

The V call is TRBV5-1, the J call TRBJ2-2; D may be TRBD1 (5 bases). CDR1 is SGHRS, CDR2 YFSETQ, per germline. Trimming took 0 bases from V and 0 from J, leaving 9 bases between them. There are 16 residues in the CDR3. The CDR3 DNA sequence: TGCGCCAGCAGCTTGGACTGGGGCGCGAACACCGGGGAGCTGTTTTTT. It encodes CASSLDWGANTGELFF.

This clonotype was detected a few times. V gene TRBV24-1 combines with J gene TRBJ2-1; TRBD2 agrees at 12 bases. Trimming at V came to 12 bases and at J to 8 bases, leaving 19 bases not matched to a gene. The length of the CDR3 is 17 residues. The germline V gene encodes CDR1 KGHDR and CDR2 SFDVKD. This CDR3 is CAPQGLAGGPRPDEQFF. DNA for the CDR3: TGTGCCCCCCAAGGGCTAGCGGGAGGGCCACGTCCCGATGAGCAGTTCTTC.

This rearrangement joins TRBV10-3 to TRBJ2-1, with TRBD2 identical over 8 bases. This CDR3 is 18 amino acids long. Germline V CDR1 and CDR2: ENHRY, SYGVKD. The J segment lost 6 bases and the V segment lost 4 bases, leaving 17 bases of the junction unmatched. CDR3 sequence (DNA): TGTGCCATCAGTGGACTTGCGGGAGGCCCTGGGGCTAGCAATGAGCAGTTCTTC. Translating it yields CAISGLAGGPGASNEQFF.

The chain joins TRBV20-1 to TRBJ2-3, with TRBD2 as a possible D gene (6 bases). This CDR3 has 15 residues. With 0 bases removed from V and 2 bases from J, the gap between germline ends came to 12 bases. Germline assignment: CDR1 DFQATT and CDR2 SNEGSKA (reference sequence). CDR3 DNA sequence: TGCAGTGCTAGAGATGGGGGGTTGATCACAGATACGCAGTATTTT. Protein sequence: CSARDGGLITDTQYF.

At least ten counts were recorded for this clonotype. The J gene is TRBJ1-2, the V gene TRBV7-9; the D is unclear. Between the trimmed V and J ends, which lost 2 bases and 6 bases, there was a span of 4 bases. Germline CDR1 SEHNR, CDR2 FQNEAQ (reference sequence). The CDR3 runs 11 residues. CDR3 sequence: CASSLLNGYTF. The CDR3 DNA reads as TGTGCCAGCAGCTTATTGAATGGCTACACCTTC.

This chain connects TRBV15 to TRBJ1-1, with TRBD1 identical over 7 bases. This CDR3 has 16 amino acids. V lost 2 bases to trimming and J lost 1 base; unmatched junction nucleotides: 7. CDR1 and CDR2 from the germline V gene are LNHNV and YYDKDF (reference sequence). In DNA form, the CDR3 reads TGTGCCACCAGCAGACCGTTGACAGGGCAGAACACTGAAGCTTTCTTT. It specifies CATSRPLTGQNTEAFF. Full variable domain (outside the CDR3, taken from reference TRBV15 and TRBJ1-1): DAMVIQNPRYQVTQFGKPVTLSCSQTLNHNVMYWYQQKSSQAPKLLFHYYDKDFNNEADTPDNFQSRRPNTSFCFLDIRSPGLGDTAMYLCATSRPLTGQNTEAFFGQGTRLTVV.

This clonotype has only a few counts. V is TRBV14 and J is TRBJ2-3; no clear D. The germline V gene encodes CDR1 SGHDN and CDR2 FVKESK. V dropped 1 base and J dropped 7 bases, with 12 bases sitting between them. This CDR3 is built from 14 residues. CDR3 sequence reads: CASSQVAPGNTQYF. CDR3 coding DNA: TGTGCCAGCAGCCAAGTAGCCCCTGGAAATACGCAGTATTTT.

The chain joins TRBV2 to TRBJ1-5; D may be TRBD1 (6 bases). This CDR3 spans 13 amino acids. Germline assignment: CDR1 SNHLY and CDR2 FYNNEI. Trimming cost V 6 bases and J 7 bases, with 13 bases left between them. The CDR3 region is CASRTLDSQPQHF. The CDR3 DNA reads TGTGCCAGCAGGACCTTGGACAGCCAGCCCCAGCATTTT.

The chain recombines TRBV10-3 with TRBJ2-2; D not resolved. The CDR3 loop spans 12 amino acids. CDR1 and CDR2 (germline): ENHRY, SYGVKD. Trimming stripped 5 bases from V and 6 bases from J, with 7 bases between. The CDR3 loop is CAISWVAGELFF. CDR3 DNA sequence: TGTGCCATCAGTTGGGTGGCCGGGGAGCTGTTTTTT.

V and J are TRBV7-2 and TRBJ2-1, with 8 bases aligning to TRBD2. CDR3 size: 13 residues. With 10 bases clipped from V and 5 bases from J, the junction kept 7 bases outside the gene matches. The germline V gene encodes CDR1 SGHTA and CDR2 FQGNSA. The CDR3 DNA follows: TGTGCCACCCGCCCAGCGGGGGACAATGAGCAGTTCTTC. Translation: CATRPAGDNEQFF.

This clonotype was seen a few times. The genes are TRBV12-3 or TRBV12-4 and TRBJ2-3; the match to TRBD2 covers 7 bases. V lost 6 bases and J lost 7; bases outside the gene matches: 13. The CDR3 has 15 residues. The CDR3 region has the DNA TGTGCCAGCAGCGGGAGGCGGGGCCCCACGAATACGCAGTATTTT. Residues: CASSGRRGPTNTQYF.

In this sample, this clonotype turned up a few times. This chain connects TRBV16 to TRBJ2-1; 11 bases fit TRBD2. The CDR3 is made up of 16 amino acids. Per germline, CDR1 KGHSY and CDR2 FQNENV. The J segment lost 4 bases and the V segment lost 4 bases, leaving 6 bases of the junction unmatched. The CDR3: CASSPGTSGFYNEQFF. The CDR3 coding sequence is TGTGCCAGCAGCCCAGGGACTAGCGGCTTTTACAATGAGCAGTTCTTC.

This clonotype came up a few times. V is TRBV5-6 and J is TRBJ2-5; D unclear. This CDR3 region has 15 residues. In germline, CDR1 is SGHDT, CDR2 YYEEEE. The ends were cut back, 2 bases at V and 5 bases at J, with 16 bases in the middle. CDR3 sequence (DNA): TGTGCCAGCAGCTTCTTTGTTCTTAGGCGGGAGACCCAGTACTTC. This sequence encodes CASSFFVLRRETQYF.

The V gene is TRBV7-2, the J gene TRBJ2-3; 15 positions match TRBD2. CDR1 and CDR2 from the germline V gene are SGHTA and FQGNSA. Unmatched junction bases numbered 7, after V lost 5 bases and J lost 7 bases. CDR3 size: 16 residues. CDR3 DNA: TGTGCCAGCAGCCCCAACGGACTAGCGGGGGGGTATACGCAGTATTTT. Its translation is CASSPNGLAGGYTQYF.

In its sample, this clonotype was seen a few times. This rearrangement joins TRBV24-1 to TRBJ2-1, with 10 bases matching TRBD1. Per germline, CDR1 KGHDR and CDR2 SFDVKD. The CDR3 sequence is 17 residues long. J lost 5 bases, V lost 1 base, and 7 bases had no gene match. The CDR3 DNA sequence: TGTGCCACCAGTGATTTCGGTGGGACAGGGGCCGACAATGAGCAGTTCTTC. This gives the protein CATSDFGGTGADNEQFF.